This TCR beta chain emerged from a study of shared clonotypes between healthy human individuals. Study-wide points: Clonotype sharing across donors was expected to vary with sequencing depth.

The V and J ends lost 2 bases and 6 bases respectively, with 11 bases between them. There are 14 residues in the CDR3. Germline-derived CDR1 and CDR2 are MNHNS and SASEGT. Healthy HIV-negative adults with no recent acute infections or vaccinations were recruited as donors. Genomic DNA of each subset was evenly split across several immunoSEQ plates. The assay was immunoSEQ multiplex PCR, and TCRdb's table has in-frame clones only and misses some. Seen here are roughly 640,000 clones, under 80% observed once, and the top ten hold 1.7%. As regards this clone: Its specificity is unknown.

The source of this sequence is a woman aged 25 to 45 in good health. Input material: memory CD4+ T cells sorted from blood. Subset noted: CD45RA-negative fraction. The rearrangement uses TRBV6-1 and TRBJ1-5, with D possibly matching TRBD1 (5 bases). Here the CDR3 DNA reads TGTGCCAGCAGTGAAAGGGGAGTAGGTCAGCCCCAGCATTTT. As protein: CASSERGVGQPQHF.